This TCR beta chain originates from a study of shared clonotypes between healthy human individuals. Libraries were prepared by immunoSEQ multiplex PCR; TCRdb keeps only in-frame clonotypes and omits some of them. The sample records 490,000 or so clones, 79% being singletons. The V gene's germline CDR1 is SNHLY and CDR2 FYNNEI. CDR3 length: 14 amino acids. Between the trimmed V and J ends, which lost 3 bases and 2 bases, there was a span of 8 bases. The gene calls are TRBV2 and TRBJ2-1; the D gene is possibly TRBD1 (5 bases). This receptor was taken from a woman aged 40 to 50 in good health. Some clones in this sample may be carry-over from other donors' samples. The sample taken for sequencing was PBMCs. Written as DNA, the CDR3 is TGTGCCAGCAGTGATGAAGGGGCCTACAATGAGCAGTTCTTC. Encoded protein: CASSDEGAYNEQFF.